Below, 4 T cell receptor beta chains from the same sample are listed, as sequenced in a study of OX40 agonist ivuxolimab in advanced cancers. Repertoires were generated with immunoSEQ multiplex PCR, while TCRdb's copy carries only in-frame clones and drops some. Of about 76,000 clones in the sample, 70% to 90% are singletons; the top ten hold about 0.6%. Material: CD4+ or CD8+ T cells sorted from blood, obtained in a trial of the OX40 agonist ivuxolimab. These TCRs come from an adult with an advanced solid tumor such as melanoma, head and neck, liver or kidney cancer.

This clone has only a few counts. A read error may account for a junction end that differs from germline. This rearrangement joins TRBV19 to TRBJ1-6; D gene uncertain. Per germline, CDR1 LNHDA and CDR2 SQIVND (reference sequence). This CDR3 region has 13 residues. For the CDR3, the DNA is TGTGCCACCAGGACTAACTATCATTCACCCCTCCACTTT. As protein: CATRTNYHSPLHF.

V is TRBV7-9 and J is TRBJ2-3; D gene unclear. Trimming left V 2 bases short and J 1 base short, with 16 bases between. This CDR3 has 17 amino acids. Germline-derived CDR1 and CDR2 are SEHNR and FQNEAQ (reference sequence). Here the CDR3 DNA reads TGTGCCAGCAGCTTACCATTAGGGAACCGGGGCACAGATACGCAGTATTTT. Its protein product is CASSLPLGNRGTDTQYF.

The rearrangement links TRBV5-1 to TRBJ2-3, with D unresolved. Germline V gene lookup returns CDR1 SGHRS and CDR2 YFSETQ. Trimming took 2 bases from V and 0 from J, leaving 7 bases between them. This CDR3 has 14 amino acids. This CDR3 is CASSFDGSTDTQYF. CDR3 DNA sequence: TGCGCCAGCAGCTTCGACGGTAGCACAGATACGCAGTATTTT.

The gene calls are TRBV30 and TRBJ1-2; D is uncertain. V was shortened by 1 base and J by 0 bases, with 6 bases between the two germline ends. Germline values: CDR1 GTSNPN, CDR2 SVGIG (reference sequence). The CDR3 is 13 amino acids. The CDR3 spells CAWSGLANYGYTF. The CDR3 coding sequence is TGTGCCTGGAGTGGGTTAGCTAACTATGGCTACACCTTC.